The entry below describes one TCR beta chain. The antigen is unknown. PCR was performed using 60 Vbeta and 13 Jbeta primers. The method was immunoSEQ multiplex PCR; TCRdb's version includes in-frame clones alone and lacks a portion of them. The top ten clones hold about 7.5% of a sample with 200,000 to 300,000 clones, around 81% of them seen once. With V trimmed by 3 bases and J by 4 bases, 2 bases remained unmatched. The CDR3 runs 15 residues. Looked up from germline, CDR1 is SGDLS and CDR2 is YYNGEE. The data derive from a study of cytomegalovirus exposure and HLA in healthy donors. The donors were healthy bone marrow donors. Study-wide findings and caveats: Among donors in an Asian-associated ancestry cluster, a later analysis reportedly found fewer N-insertions than the approximately 670-donor mean.

Sequencing was done on a sample of PBMCs. The clonotype comes from a woman aged 60-75 years in good health and CMV-seropositive. This rearrangement joins TRBV9 to TRBJ2-5; 14 bases are a match to TRBD2. The chain's CDR3 is CASSAGLAGAETQYF. The CDR3 DNA sequence: TGTGCCAGCAGCGCGGGACTAGCGGGAGCAGAGACCCAGTACTTC.